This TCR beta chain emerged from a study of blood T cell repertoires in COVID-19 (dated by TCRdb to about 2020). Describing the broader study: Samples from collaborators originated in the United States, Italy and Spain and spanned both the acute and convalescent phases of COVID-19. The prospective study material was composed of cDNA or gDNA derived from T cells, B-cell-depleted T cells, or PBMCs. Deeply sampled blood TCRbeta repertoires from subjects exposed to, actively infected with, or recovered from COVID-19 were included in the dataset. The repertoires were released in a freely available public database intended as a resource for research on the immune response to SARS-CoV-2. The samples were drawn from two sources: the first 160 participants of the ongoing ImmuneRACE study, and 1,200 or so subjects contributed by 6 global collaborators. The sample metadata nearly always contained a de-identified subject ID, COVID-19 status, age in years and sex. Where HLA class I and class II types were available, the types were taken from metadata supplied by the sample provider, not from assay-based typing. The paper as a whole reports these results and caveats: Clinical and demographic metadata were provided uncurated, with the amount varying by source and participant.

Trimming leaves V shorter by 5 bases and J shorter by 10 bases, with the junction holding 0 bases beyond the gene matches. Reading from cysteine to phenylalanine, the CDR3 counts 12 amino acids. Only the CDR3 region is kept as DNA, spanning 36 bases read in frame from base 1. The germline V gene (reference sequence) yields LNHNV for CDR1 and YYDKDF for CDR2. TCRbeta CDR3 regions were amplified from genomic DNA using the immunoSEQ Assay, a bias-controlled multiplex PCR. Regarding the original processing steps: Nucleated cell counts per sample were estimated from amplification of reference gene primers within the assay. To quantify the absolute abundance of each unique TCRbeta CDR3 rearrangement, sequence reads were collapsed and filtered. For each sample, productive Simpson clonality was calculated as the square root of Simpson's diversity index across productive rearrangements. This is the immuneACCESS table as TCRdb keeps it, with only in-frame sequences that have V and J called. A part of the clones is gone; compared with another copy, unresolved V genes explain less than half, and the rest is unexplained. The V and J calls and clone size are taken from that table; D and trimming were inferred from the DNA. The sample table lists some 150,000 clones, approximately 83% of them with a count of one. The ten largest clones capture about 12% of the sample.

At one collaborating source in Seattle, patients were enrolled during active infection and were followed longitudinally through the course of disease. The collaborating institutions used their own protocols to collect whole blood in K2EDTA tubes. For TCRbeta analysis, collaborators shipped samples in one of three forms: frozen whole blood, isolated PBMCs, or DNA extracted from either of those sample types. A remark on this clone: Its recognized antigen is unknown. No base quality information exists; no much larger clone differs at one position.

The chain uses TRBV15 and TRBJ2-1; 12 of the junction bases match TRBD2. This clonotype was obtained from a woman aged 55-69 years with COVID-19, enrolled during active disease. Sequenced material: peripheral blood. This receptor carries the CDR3 CATSLAGGEQFF. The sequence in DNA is TGTGCCACCAGCCTAGCGGGAGGGGAGCAGTTCTTC.